This T cell receptor beta chain was obtained from a study of T-cell reconstitution after alpha-beta-depleted transplantation in children. Deletions cut 3 bases from V and 8 bases from J, with 13 bases between. This CDR3 is built from 14 residues. Germline CDR1 reads KGHDR; CDR2 reads SFDVKD. Preparation of the TCRbeta library involved a method that used unique molecular identifiers. One entry per CDR3 protein results from TCRdb running MiXCR on the PCR reads. This sample has under 850,000 distinct CDR3 sequences, with 13% found just once. Study conclusions and caveats: Fresh T-cell production supplied most of the T-cell counts and diversity seen one year after transplant. Reportedly, only several hundred clones from non-depleted graft cells drove alpha-beta T-cell counts at about two months.

This clonotype has a handful of counts. Its antigen is not identified. This material consisted of PBMCs, taken before TCRalphabeta/CD19-depleted stem cell transplant. This chain uses TRBV24-1 with TRBJ2-1; D is uncertain. The clonotype comes from a girl between 2 and 10 years old with congenital amegakaryocytic thrombocytopenia, due to receive a stem cell transplant. CDR3 sequence (DNA): TGTGCCACCAGTGATCCCGGACGAGGCCATGAGCAGTTCTTC. This codes for CATSDPGRGHEQFF.